This TCR beta chain is drawn from a study of Tregs in tolerant kidney transplant recipients. Some clones are missing from TCRdb's copy, which holds only in-frame ones; the method was immunoSEQ multiplex PCR. The data show 200,000 to 300,000 clones, with about 86% seen just once and under 0.65% held by the top ten. Overall study results and limits: Biological reproducibility was not directly addressed in this study. The small number of patients limits these findings pending further validation.

Only a few counts were recorded for this clone. Its specificity is unknown. CD4+CD25+CD127- Tregs, CD4+CD25- non-Tregs, CD4 and CD8 cells were sorted. The sequence came from a human donor in good health. Sequencing used CD4+ T cells from blood.

The CDR3 coding sequence is TGCGCCAGCAGCTTGGTAGCGGGGACCACCGGGGAGCTGTTTTTT. It encodes CASSLVAGTTGELFF. The chain combines TRBV5-1 with TRBJ2-2; 8 bases are a match to TRBD2. Germline V gives CDR1 SGHRS, CDR2 YFSETQ. The CDR3 has 15 residues. The V and J ends lost 0 bases and 4 bases, in that order; junction bases with no gene match: 2.